This note documents a single TCR beta chain sequence. Its antigen remains unknown. This entry is derived from a study of shared clonotypes between healthy human individuals. Study-wide points: Tissue TCR repertoires likely differ from these blood-only repertoires.

Several immunoSEQ plates received, in even portions, the genomic DNA of each subset. The table came from immunoSEQ multiplex PCR; TCRdb's copy has only in-frame clones and leaves some out. The sample consists of approximately 980,000 clones, approximately 80% of them appearing once. The CDR3 loop spans 18 amino acids. The V segment lost 4 bases and the J segment 0 bases; nucleotides outside the gene matches: 11. This chain joins TRBV23-1 and TRBJ1-5, with TRBD1 matching 8 bases. TRBV23-1 is noted as an ORF with a role that remains uncertain. The receptor comes from a man between 18 and 29 years old in good health. The sample taken for sequencing was memory CD4+ T cells sorted from blood. Subset meaning: CD45RA-negative fraction. The CDR3, as DNA: TGCGCCAGCAGTCCCGGGACAGGCGATCAATATAGCAATCAGCCCCAGCATTTT. Residues: CASSPGTGDQYSNQPQHF.